The present T cell receptor beta chain was sequenced within a study of read filtering for tumor transcriptome and immune sequencing. Study information: DNase treatment preceded whole-transcriptome library preparation. TCR-mapped reads were about 3.5 to 11 million with IR-seq versus roughly 80 to 1,300 with RNA-seq.

This clonotype was seen many times. The germline V gene has CDR1 ENHRY and CDR2 SYGVKD. Trimming stripped 4 bases from V and 4 bases from J, with 7 bases between. There are 12 residues in the CDR3. The library was built from roughly 400 ng RNA with molecular barcoded adaptors for alpha/delta and beta/gamma chains. TCRdb analysed the reads with MiXCR anew, one entry per CDR3 protein. The sample shows 40,000 or so distinct CDR3 sequences, roughly 13% of them seen only once. This chain connects TRBV10-3 to TRBJ1-2; no reliable D call. The source of this sequence is a donor at least 40 years old with multiple myeloma. Sequenced: a population of CD138-negative cells sorted from bone marrow. CDR3 protein: CAISGFTYGYTF. CDR3 DNA: TGTGCCATCAGTGGGTTCACCTATGGCTACACCTTC.